In its sample, the clone carrying this TCR beta chain was seen once. Antigen specificity is unknown. CDR3 length: 17 residues. The repertoire was sequenced with immunoSEQ multiplex PCR; TCRdb's copy has only in-frame clones and lacks some. Of hundreds of thousands of clones in the sample, around 96% were seen once. This record belongs to a study of shared clonotypes between healthy human individuals. The study's findings and limits: The sharing of roughly 5% of naive CD4 clonotypes was seen across a few donors.

The gene calls are TRBV21-1 and TRBJ2-1; TRBD2, as called in the table, went unchecked against the DNA. TRBV21-1 is marked as a pseudogene. Sequences were obtained from memory CD8+ T cells sorted from blood. Specified subset: CD45RO+ cells pooled with CCR7-negative TemRA cells. The sequence was obtained from a man in his thirties or forties in good health. In DNA form, the CDR3 reads TGTGCCAGCAGCAAAGATCCGGTTCCTCCTTCCTACAATGAGCAGTTCTTC. Encoded protein: CASSKDPVPPSYNEQFF.